The 3 T cell receptor beta chains given below trace back to one sample, sequenced in a study of cytomegalovirus exposure and HLA in healthy donors. The PCR used 60 Vbeta and 13 Jbeta primers. Repertoires were generated with immunoSEQ multiplex PCR, while TCRdb's copy carries only in-frame clones and drops some. The sample lists fewer than 150,000 clones, about 76% occurring once. The sample consisted of PBMCs. The receptors were gathered from a young man in good health and CMV-seronegative.

The gene calls are TRBV11-2 and TRBJ2-2; TRBD1 might be the D (6 bases). Germline lookup yields CDR1 SGHAT and CDR2 FQNNGV. The V and J ends lost 2 bases and 1 base respectively, with 14 bases between them. CDR3 length equals 17 residues. CDR3: CASSLHLQGENTGELFF. CDR3 nucleotides: TGTGCCAGCAGCTTACATCTACAGGGTGAGAACACCGGGGAGCTGTTTTTT. Full variable domain (outside the CDR3, taken from reference TRBV11-2 and TRBJ2-2): EAGVAQSPRYKIIEKRQSVAFWCNPISGHATLYWYQQILGQGPKLLIQFQNNGVVDDSQLPKDRFSAERLKGVDSTLKIQPAKLEDSAVYLCASSLHLQGENTGELFFGEGSRLTVL.

The chain employs TRBV7-9 and TRBJ2-2; TRBD1 aligns across 8 bases. The CDR3 extends over 16 amino acids. The V gene's germline CDR1 is SEHNR and CDR2 FQNEAQ (reference sequence). Germline trimming cut 5 bases from V and 5 bases from J; bases unmatched to any gene: 10. As DNA, the CDR3 is TGTGCCAGCAGCCCCCGGACAGGGACTGGTACCGGGGAGCTGTTTTTT. This gives the protein CASSPRTGTGTGELFF.

The chain employs TRBV7-2 and TRBJ1-1; unclear D gene. Germline CDR1 is SGHTA and CDR2 is FQGNSA. This CDR3 comprises 13 residues. Between the trimmed V and J ends, which lost 1 base and 3 bases, there was a span of 6 bases. CDR3 bases: TGTGCCAGCAGCTTAGGCGGGGACACTGAAGCTTTCTTT. Amino acid sequence: CASSLGGDTEAFF.